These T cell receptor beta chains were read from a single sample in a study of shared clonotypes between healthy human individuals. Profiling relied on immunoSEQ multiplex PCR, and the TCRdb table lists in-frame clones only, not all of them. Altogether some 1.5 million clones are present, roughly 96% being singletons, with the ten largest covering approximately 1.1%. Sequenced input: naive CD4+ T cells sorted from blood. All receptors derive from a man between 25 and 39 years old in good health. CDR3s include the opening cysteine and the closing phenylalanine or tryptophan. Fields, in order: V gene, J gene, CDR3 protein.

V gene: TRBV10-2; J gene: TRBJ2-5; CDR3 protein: CASSFGRVVKTQYF
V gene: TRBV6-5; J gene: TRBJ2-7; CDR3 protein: CASSYRRDRAHEQYF
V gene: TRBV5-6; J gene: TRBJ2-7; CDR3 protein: CASSLRGTSYEQYF
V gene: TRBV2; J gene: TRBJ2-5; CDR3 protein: CASRDGTYQETQYF
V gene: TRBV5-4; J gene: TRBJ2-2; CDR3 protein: CASSLTGQMNTGELFF
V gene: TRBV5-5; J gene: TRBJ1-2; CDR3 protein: CASTLGGRNYGYTF
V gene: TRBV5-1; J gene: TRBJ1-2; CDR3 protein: CASSLGGTGRASYGYTF
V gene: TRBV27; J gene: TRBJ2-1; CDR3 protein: CASSLSGAGNEQFF
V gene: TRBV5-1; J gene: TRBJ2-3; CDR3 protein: CASSLGDRTTDTQYF
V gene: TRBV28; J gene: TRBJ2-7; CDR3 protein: CASSWAGSGLFTREQYF
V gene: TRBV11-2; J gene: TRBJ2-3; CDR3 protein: CASSSSTLSGSGTDTQYF
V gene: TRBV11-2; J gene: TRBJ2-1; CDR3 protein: CASSGLAGGINEQFF
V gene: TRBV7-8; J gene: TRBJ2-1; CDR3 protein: CASSLNRANEQFF
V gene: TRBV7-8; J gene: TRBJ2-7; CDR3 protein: CASSLSVAGYAGYEQYF
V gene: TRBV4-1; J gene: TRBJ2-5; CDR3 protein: CASSRGTSGSETQYF
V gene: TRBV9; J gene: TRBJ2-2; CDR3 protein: CASSQRTGELFF
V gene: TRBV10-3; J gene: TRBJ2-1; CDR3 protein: CAAGGTSGRSSYNEQFF
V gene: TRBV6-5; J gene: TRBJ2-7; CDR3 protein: CASSYSRATTYEQYF
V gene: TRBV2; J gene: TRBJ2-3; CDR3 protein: CASGFSDTQYF
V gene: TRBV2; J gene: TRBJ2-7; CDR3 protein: CASTGVGGSDYEQYF
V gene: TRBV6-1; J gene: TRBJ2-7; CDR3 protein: CASMAGGSYEQYF
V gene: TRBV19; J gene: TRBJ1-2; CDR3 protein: CASSSPGGKSYGYTF
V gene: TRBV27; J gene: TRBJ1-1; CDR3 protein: CASSFRGRTEAFF
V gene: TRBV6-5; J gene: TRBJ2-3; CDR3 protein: CASSFNTDTQYF
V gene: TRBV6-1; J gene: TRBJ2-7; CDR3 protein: CASRRQENEYEQYF
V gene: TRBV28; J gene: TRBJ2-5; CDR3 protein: CASSIGPSLETQYF
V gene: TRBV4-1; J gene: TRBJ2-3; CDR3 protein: CASSQVRAGVSTDTQYF
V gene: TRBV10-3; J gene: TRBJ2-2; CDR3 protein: CAISAIAGESTGELFF
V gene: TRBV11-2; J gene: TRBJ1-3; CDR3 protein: CASSLRDGGPRNTIYF
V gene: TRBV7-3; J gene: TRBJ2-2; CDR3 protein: CASSLGTPNTGELFF
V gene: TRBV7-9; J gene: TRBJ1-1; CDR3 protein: CASSPQPILNTEAFF
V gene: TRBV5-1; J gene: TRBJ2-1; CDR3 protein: CASSLGSSGVTYNEQFF
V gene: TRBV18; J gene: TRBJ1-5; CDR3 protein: CASSPDQGQPQHF
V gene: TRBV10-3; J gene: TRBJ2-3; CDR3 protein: CAISRTSGDTDTQYF
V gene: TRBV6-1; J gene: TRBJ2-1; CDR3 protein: CASSAVTTGGNEQFF
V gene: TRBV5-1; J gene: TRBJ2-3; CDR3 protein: CASSLVGRTDTQYF
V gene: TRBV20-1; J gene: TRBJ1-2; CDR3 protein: CSAKDPGYTF
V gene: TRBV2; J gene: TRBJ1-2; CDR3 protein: CASREGVRGYTF
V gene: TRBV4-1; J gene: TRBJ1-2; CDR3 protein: CASSQEDRRNGYTF
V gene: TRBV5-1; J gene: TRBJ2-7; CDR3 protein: CASSLAGGGTYEQYF
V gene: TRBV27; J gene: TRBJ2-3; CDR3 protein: CASSTPSSGTFTDTQYF
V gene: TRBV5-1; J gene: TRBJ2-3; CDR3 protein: CASSLDSPGTGTHTDTQYF
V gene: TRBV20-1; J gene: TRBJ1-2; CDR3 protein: CSPGHGGGYTF
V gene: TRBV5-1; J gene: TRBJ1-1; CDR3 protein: CASSLPRGLNTEAFF
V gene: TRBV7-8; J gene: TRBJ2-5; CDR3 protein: CASSPRDRVLQETQYF
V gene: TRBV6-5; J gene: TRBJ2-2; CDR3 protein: CASSRTSHTGELFF
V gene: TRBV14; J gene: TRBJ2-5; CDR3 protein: CASSDGRVRETQYF
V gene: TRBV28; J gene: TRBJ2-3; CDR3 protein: CASSLDLAGGTDTQYF
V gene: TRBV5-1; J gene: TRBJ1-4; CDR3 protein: CASSEGQGRVWANEKLFF
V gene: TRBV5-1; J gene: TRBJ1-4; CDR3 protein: CASSVSTSRDRGLQEKLFF
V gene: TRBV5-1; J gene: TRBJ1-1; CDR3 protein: CASSKGGGGTEAFF
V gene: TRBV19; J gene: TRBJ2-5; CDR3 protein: CASSQTPWTIQETQYF
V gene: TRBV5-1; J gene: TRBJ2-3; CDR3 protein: CASSRTVGGDDTDTQYF
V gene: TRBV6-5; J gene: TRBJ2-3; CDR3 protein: CASSYVSPTDTQYF